This is a list of T cell receptor beta chains from one sample in a study of blood T cell repertoires in COVID-19. The assay was immunoSEQ multiplex PCR, and TCRdb's table has in-frame clones only and misses some. This sample has 150,000 to 200,000 clones; more than 90% occur once, and the top ten carry about 18%. The sample comprised peripheral blood. These receptors originate from a man aged 60 to 75 with active or convalescent COVID-19. The CDR3 runs from the conserved cysteine through the conserved F or W. A D gene is named only where the DNA matches it firmly. Size is omitted from some rows. Given values are once, few, many or a class for expanded clones.

V gene,J gene,clone size,D gene,CDR3 DNA,CDR3 protein
TRBV10-3,TRBJ2-3,.,TRBD2,TGTGCCATCAGTGGGGGGAGGGAAGATACGCAGTATTTT,CAISGGREDTQYF
TRBV9,TRBJ2-2,.,TRBD2,TGTGCCAGCAGCGTATTTAGCGGGGGGGCCCCCGGGGAGCTGTTTTTT,CASSVFSGGAPGELFF
TRBV5-4,TRBJ1-6,.,.,TGTGCCAGCAGCTTGGCCTACGGTTCCCCGAGGGTATCCTATAATTCACCCCTCCACTTT,CASSLAYGSPRVSYNSPLHF
TRBV13,TRBJ1-1,once,.,TGTGCCAGCAGCTTAGGCCTCGTTAGTTGGAACACTGAAGCTTTCTTT,CASSLGLVSWNTEAFF
TRBV9,TRBJ2-7,.,TRBD2,TGTGCCAGCAGCCCAGAGGTGGGAGGGGCCGAGCAGTACTTC,CASSPEVGGAEQYF
TRBV5-1,TRBJ1-4,.,.,TGCGCCAGCAGCTTGGCTCTAGGGGAGGGCCTCGCAACTAATGAAAAACTGTTTTTT,CASSLALGEGLATNEKLFF
TRBV5-6,TRBJ2-1,.,.,TGTGCCAGCAGCTATGACAGGGACTATGAGCAGTTCTTC,CASSYDRDYEQFF
TRBV5-1,TRBJ1-3,.,.,TGCGCCAGCAGCCTGGATGGCGGGGCTGGAAACACCATATATTTT,CASSLDGGAGNTIYF
TRBV19,TRBJ2-5,.,.,TGTGCCAGCCAAGCGCACGAGGCGGGAGAGACCCAGTACTTC,CASQAHEAGETQYF
TRBV11-2,TRBJ2-1,.,TRBD2,TGTGCCAGCAGCTTCACGTCTAGCGGGAGTGGCAGTGAGCAGTTCTTC,CASSFTSSGSGSEQFF
TRBV10-3,TRBJ1-2,.,TRBD1,TGTGCCATCAGCCCGGACAGGCCCATCTATGGCTACACCTTC,CAISPDRPIYGYTF
TRBV5-1,TRBJ2-6,.,.,TGCGCCAGCAGCTTGGTGCGGCCTGGGGCCAACGTCCTGACTTTC,CASSLVRPGANVLTF
TRBV4-2,TRBJ1-2,.,TRBD1,TGTGCCAGCAGCCATGACAACCGGGACAGGGCTTACAACTATGGCTACACCTTC,CASSHDNRDRAYNYGYTF
TRBV19,TRBJ2-5,few,TRBD1,TGTGCCAGTAGCATTGACAGGGGAAGAGAGACCCAGTACTTC,CASSIDRGRETQYF
TRBV18,TRBJ1-1,.,TRBD1,TGTGCCAGCTCCCCCATGGGACAGGGAGGGACTGAAGCTTTCTTT,CASSPMGQGGTEAFF
TRBV2,TRBJ1-5,once,.,TGTGCCAGCAGTGAAATGGGGCGAGAAGGCAATCAGCCCCAGCATTTT,CASSEMGREGNQPQHF
TRBV19,TRBJ1-2,.,.,TGTGCCAGTAGTATAGACCACAACCTTTTTAACTATGGCTACACCTTC,CASSIDHNLFNYGYTF
TRBV12-3/TRBV12-4,TRBJ1-4,.,.,TGTGCCAGCAGTTCCCCAGGGGAAAAACTGTTTTTT,CASSSPGEKLFF
TRBV19,TRBJ1-1,.,.,TGTGCCAGTACCATGGGAGGGAGCACTGAAGCTTTCTTT,CASTMGGSTEAFF
TRBV5-1,TRBJ2-2,.,TRBD2,TGCGCCAGCAGCGAACTAGCGGGGGACCTCACCGGGGAGCTGTTTTTT,CASSELAGDLTGELFF
TRBV28,TRBJ1-1,.,.,TGTGCCAGCAACCTACCCGGGGACATGAACACTGAAGCTTTCTTT,CASNLPGDMNTEAFF
TRBV9,TRBJ2-7,.,TRBD1,TGTGCCAGCAGCGTAGAGGTACAGGGGAGAATCGACGAGCAGTACTTC,CASSVEVQGRIDEQYF
TRBV6-5,TRBJ2-1,.,.,TGTGCCAGCAGCCTTGGACTTGTCTCCTACAATGAGCAGTTCTTC,CASSLGLVSYNEQFF
TRBV27,TRBJ1-6,.,.,TGTGCCAGCAGCGAACAGGGTTGGGATTCACCCCTCCACTTT,CASSEQGWDSPLHF
TRBV4-2,TRBJ1-2,.,TRBD1,TGTGCCAGCAGCCAAGTAGACAGGGATACTCCCTATGGCTACACCTTC,CASSQVDRDTPYGYTF
TRBV6-5,TRBJ1-5,.,.,TGTGCCAGCAGTTACTCGGGGAGGGAGGGACAGCCCCAGCATTTT,CASSYSGREGQPQHF
TRBV7-2,TRBJ2-7,.,.,TGTGCCAGCAGCTTCGGTTGGAGCTACGAGCAGTACTTC,CASSFGWSYEQYF
TRBV29-1,TRBJ1-1,.,.,TGCAGCGCGGATGGAGGGAACACTGAAGCTTTCTTT,CSADGGNTEAFF
TRBV11-2,TRBJ2-1,.,TRBD1,TGTGCCAGCAGCTTAGACCCAGGGGGCAATGAGCAGTTCTTC,CASSLDPGGNEQFF
TRBV6-4,TRBJ2-5,.,.,TGTGCCAGCAGTGAGGGGAGTGAGGGATGTGGTTACCAAGAGACCCAGTACTTC,CASSEGSEGCGYQETQYF
TRBV2,TRBJ1-5,.,.,TGTGCCAGCAGTGAAGCGCACAGCTATCAGCCCCAGCATTTT,CASSEAHSYQPQHF
TRBV19,TRBJ2-3,.,TRBD1,TGTGCCAGTAGCCCACAAGACAGGGGCACAGATACGCAGTATTTT,CASSPQDRGTDTQYF
TRBV2,TRBJ1-5,.,.,TGTGCCAGCAAAGAGGGGGGGAATCAGCCCCAGCATTTT,CASKEGGNQPQHF
TRBV7-6,TRBJ1-2,.,.,TGTGCCAGCAGCTTAGCGGGGGACAACCGGAGGCACTATGGCTACACCTTC,CASSLAGDNRRHYGYTF
TRBV7-2,TRBJ1-2,.,TRBD1,TGTGCCAGCAGCTTAACCGCGGGACAGAACTACTATGGCTACACCTTC,CASSLTAGQNYYGYTF
TRBV18,TRBJ1-1,.,.,TGTGCCAGCTCACCACAGGGGGTAAGGGACACTGAAGCTTTCTTT,CASSPQGVRDTEAFF
TRBV25-1,TRBJ2-1,.,.,TGTGCCAGCAGTGAGGCGACAGGAAAGCTCTTC,CASSEATGKLF
TRBV5-1,TRBJ1-2,.,TRBD1,TGCGCCAGCAGCGGGGACAGGGGGCGAGGCTACACCTTC,CASSGDRGRGYTF
TRBV7-9,TRBJ1-4,once,.,TGTGCCAGCAGCCTAATAAGACAGGCCAGGAGCGAAAAACTGTTTTTT,CASSLIRQARSEKLFF
TRBV5-1,TRBJ1-3,.,.,TGCGCCAGCAGCTTGGAACAGGGCGGGAACACCATATATTTT,CASSLEQGGNTIYF
TRBV5-1,TRBJ1-1,once,.,TGCGCCAGCAGCCCACCAAGCCCGAACACTGAAGCTTTCTTT,CASSPPSPNTEAFF
TRBV6-5,TRBJ2-7,.,.,TGTGCCAGCAAAGGACTCATGAGCTCCTACGAGCAGTACTTC,CASKGLMSSYEQYF
TRBV7-9,TRBJ1-4,.,.,TGTGCCAGCAGCTTAGCAGCGGCTAATGAAAAACTGTTTTTT,CASSLAAANEKLFF
TRBV6-5,TRBJ2-5,.,TRBD2,TGTGCCAGCAGCCCCAGCGGGGCGTACCAAGAGACCCAGTACTTC,CASSPSGAYQETQYF
TRBV7-9,TRBJ1-6,.,TRBD1,TGTGCCAGCAGCTTAGGATTAGGGGGCTCACCCCTCCACTTT,CASSLGLGGSPLHF
TRBV7-2,TRBJ2-7,.,TRBD2,TGTGCCAGCAGCTTAGCGCTTCGGCTAGCGGGGCCCTCCTACGAGCAGTACTTC,CASSLALRLAGPSYEQYF
TRBV12-3/TRBV12-4,TRBJ1-2,.,TRBD1,TGTGCCAGCAGTCCCGGACAGGGTTTAGGCTACACCTTC,CASSPGQGLGYTF
TRBV6-5,TRBJ2-6,.,.,TGTGCCAGCAGGTCTATTAACTCTGGGGCCAACGTCCTGACTTTC,CASRSINSGANVLTF
TRBV3-1/TRBV3-2,TRBJ2-1,.,.,TGTGCCAGCAGCCAAGAGCTCGGGTCGTACAATGAGCAGTTCTTC,CASSQELGSYNEQFF
TRBV19,TRBJ1-1,.,.,TGTGCCAGCGACCTAGGGGGGGGGATTGGTACTGAAGCTTTCTTT,CASDLGGGIGTEAFF
TRBV7-6,TRBJ2-3,.,TRBD2,TGTGCCAGCAGCTCCCCTAGCGGGGGGGCACATACGCAGTATTTT,CASSSPSGGAHTQYF
TRBV6-4,TRBJ1-1,.,.,TGTGCCAGCAGCGAAAACTCCGGGAAGAGGGGGACTGAAGCTTTCTTT,CASSENSGKRGTEAFF
TRBV5-6,TRBJ2-1,.,.,TGTGCCAGCAGCTTCCGGGGAGGAACCTACAATGAGCAGTTCTTC,CASSFRGGTYNEQFF